The clone carrying this T cell receptor beta chain was recorded a few times. Its antigen is as yet unknown. This record belongs to a study of identical twins' blood T cells. The study, taken as a whole, reports: Abundant TCRbeta CDR3s overlapped more between twins than with unrelated donors.

TCRdb recomputed calls from the 5' RACE reads with MiXCR, one row per CDR3 protein. The sample contains 300,000 to 400,000 distinct CDR3 sequences, roughly 31% of which appear only once. Donors were six healthy women in three monozygous twin pairs. All three twin pairs grew up together with likely shared infections and vaccines. The CDR3 length is 12 residues. Germline CDR1 SGHDT, CDR2 YYEEEE. Trimming pared 2 bases from V and 6 bases from J, leaving 9 bases between. The genes are TRBV5-6 and TRBJ2-7; D call uncertain. The TCR was taken from a woman between 18 and 50 years old in good health. The source material was PBMCs. The CDR3 here is CASSFYDREQYF. The CDR3 DNA reads as TGTGCCAGCAGCTTCTATGACCGCGAGCAGTACTTC. Filled out from reference TRBV5-6 and TRBJ2-7, the complete variable domain reads DAGVTQSPTHLIKTRGQQVTLRCSPKSGHDTVSWYQQALGQGPQFIFQYYEEEERQRGNFPDRFSGHQFPNYSSELNVNALLLGDSALYLCASSFYDREQYFGPGTRLTVT.